The rows below give T cell receptor beta chains drawn from one sample of a study of shared clonotypes between healthy human individuals. Sequenced by immunoSEQ multiplex PCR; TCRdb stores in-frame clones only, minus some. The top ten clones hold less than 2% of a sample with around 1,900,000 clones, 93% of them seen once. Sequenced material: naive CD8+ T cells from PBMCs. The receptors here all came from a man aged 18 to 30 in good health. Some clones in this sample may be carry-over from other donors' samples. The CDR3 runs from the conserved cysteine through the conserved F or W. The D gene is left open where the match is weak. Not every row has a clone size; where given, it reads once, few, many or a size class.

J gene,clone size,V gene,D gene,CDR3 DNA,CDR3 protein
TRBJ1-5,NA,TRBV19,TRBD1,TGTGCCAGTAGCCTGGGGACAGGAAGCAATCAGCCCCAGCATTTT,CASSLGTGSNQPQHF
TRBJ2-1,NA,TRBV4-2,NA,TGTGCCAGCAGACTTACGAGGGGTGAGCAGTTCTTC,CASRLTRGEQFF
TRBJ1-4,NA,TRBV28,NA,TGTGCCAGCACCCAATTGGAGGGGTCAGGTGAAAAACTGTTTTTT,CASTQLEGSGEKLFF
TRBJ1-1,once,TRBV2,TRBD1,TGTGCCAGCAGCCAGGGGGGAGAGTTCCACACTGAAGCTTTCTTT,CASSQGGEFHTEAFF
TRBJ2-1,NA,TRBV7-9,NA,TGTGCCAGCAGCCCCCGGGACCAACCTTCCTACAATGAGCAGTTCTTC,CASSPRDQPSYNEQFF
TRBJ2-3,NA,TRBV29-1,NA,TGCAGCGTCGAAACGGGCGAAGCAGGGGGGGTGGTGGATACGCAGTATTTT,CSVETGEAGGVVDTQYF
TRBJ2-7,NA,TRBV19,NA,TGTGCCAGTAGTACCGGAAGAGGCTACGAGCAGTACTTC,CASSTGRGYEQYF
TRBJ2-5,NA,TRBV9,NA,TGTGCCAGCAGCGTAGAATCCAGTCGACAAGAGACCCAGTACTTC,CASSVESSRQETQYF
TRBJ2-1,NA,TRBV10-1,NA,TGCGCCAGCAGTGGATTGGGGGTTGACAATGAGCAGTTCTTC,CASSGLGVDNEQFF
TRBJ2-7,NA,TRBV14,TRBD1,TGTGCCAGCAGCCCGACAGGGCCCAACGAGCAGTACTTC,CASSPTGPNEQYF
TRBJ2-7,NA,TRBV28,NA,TGTGCCAGCAGTTTAACGGACTACTCCTACGAGCAGTACTTC,CASSLTDYSYEQYF
TRBJ2-1,NA,TRBV7-3,NA,TGTGCCAGCAGCTCCTCGGGGGCTTTTATTGATGAGCAGTTCTTC,CASSSSGAFIDEQFF
TRBJ2-2,NA,TRBV29-1,NA,TGCAGCGTTGTCGGACGGGAGAAGGGAAACACCGGGGAGCTGTTTTTT,CSVVGREKGNTGELFF
TRBJ1-5,NA,TRBV27,TRBD1,TGTGCCAGCAGTAAAGGGGGCTTTCAGCCCCAGCATTTT,CASSKGGFQPQHF
TRBJ2-4,NA,TRBV9,NA,TGTGCCAGCAGCTCCCAGAGCAGCCCAGGGGACATTCAGTACTTC,CASSSQSSPGDIQYF
TRBJ2-2,once,TRBV5-6,NA,TGTGCCAGCAGCTTGGACCCCAATGGACGGACCGGGGAGCTGTTTTTT,CASSLDPNGRTGELFF
TRBJ2-7,NA,TRBV30,NA,TGTGCCTGGAGTGTATCGGCGGGGTCAAAGGAGCAGTACTTC,CAWSVSAGSKEQYF
TRBJ2-5,NA,TRBV4-1,NA,TGCGCCAGCAGCCAAGTTCTTGGGCTAGCGTCCCAAGAGACCCAGTACTTC,CASSQVLGLASQETQYF
TRBJ2-1,NA,TRBV21-1,NA,TGTGCCAGCAGCAATTTGTCTCAGGCTAATGAGCAGTTCTTC,CASSNLSQANEQFF
TRBJ2-1,NA,TRBV7-2,NA,TGTGCCAGCAGCTTAAAATACAATGAGCAGTTCTTC,CASSLKYNEQFF
TRBJ2-5,NA,TRBV6-1,TRBD1,TGTGCCAGCAGTGAGGCCGGGACAGGGACCCAAGAGACCCAGTACTTC,CASSEAGTGTQETQYF
TRBJ2-1,NA,TRBV28,TRBD2,TGTGCCAGCATGCCGGGACGGACAACTAGCGGAGCCTACAATGAGCAGTTCTTC,CASMPGRTTSGAYNEQFF
TRBJ2-7,NA,TRBV4-2,NA,TGTGCCAGCAGCCAAGTGGAACAGGGCTACGAGCAGTACTTC,CASSQVEQGYEQYF
TRBJ1-1,NA,TRBV4-1,NA,TGCGCCAGCAGCCAAGGGTCGTCAGGGGTATCTGAAGCTTTCTTT,CASSQGSSGVSEAFF
TRBJ1-2,NA,TRBV7-9,NA,TGTGCCAGCAGCTCTCAGGGCAGATACTATGGCTACACCTTC,CASSSQGRYYGYTF
TRBJ2-7,NA,TRBV7-8,TRBD2,TGTGCCAGCAGCTTCCTACTAGCGGGAGGGTCCCACGAGCAGTACTTC,CASSFLLAGGSHEQYF
TRBJ2-1,NA,TRBV6-1,NA,TGTGCCAGCAGTGAATTAGGTAATAGCGGCAATGAGCAGTTCTTC,CASSELGNSGNEQFF
TRBJ2-1,NA,TRBV9,NA,TGTGCCAGCAGGGCCTCGGCCGACAATGAGCAGTTCTTC,CASRASADNEQFF
TRBJ2-3,once,TRBV4-1,TRBD2,TGCGCCAGCAGCCAACTTAGCGCGGGAGGGACAGATACGCAGTATTTT,CASSQLSAGGTDTQYF
TRBJ2-5,NA,TRBV11-2,NA,TGTGCCAGCAGCTCTCCGGCAGGAGCACAAGAGACCCAGTACTTC,CASSSPAGAQETQYF
TRBJ2-7,NA,TRBV5-1,NA,TGCGCCAGCAGCCAACTTAGGGGCATCTCCTACGAGCAGTACTTC,CASSQLRGISYEQYF
TRBJ2-1,NA,TRBV7-8,NA,TGTGCCAGCAGCTTCGGGGGTAGCTCCTACAATGAGCAGTTCTTC,CASSFGGSSYNEQFF
TRBJ2-1,NA,TRBV29-1,NA,TGCAGCGTTGTCCTTGGCCGGGCTGCAGACTACAATGAGCAGTTCTTC,CSVVLGRAADYNEQFF
TRBJ2-7,NA,TRBV11-3,NA,TGTGCCAGCAGCTTTCAGGGCAGCGAGCAGTACTTC,CASSFQGSEQYF
TRBJ2-7,NA,TRBV29-1,TRBD2,TGCAGCGTTGGCGGGGGCTACGAGCAGTACTTC,CSVGGGYEQYF
TRBJ1-1,NA,TRBV19,NA,TGTGCCAGTAGTATGGCAAGGCACCTTTACCCCACTGAAGCTTTCTTT,CASSMARHLYPTEAFF
TRBJ2-1,NA,TRBV15,NA,TGTGCCACCAGAGGGCCCGGATTGGGAGGCTCCCATGAGCAGTTCTTC,CATRGPGLGGSHEQFF
TRBJ1-1,NA,TRBV2,NA,TGTGCCAGCAGTGGATACGGGGGGACTAACACTGAAGCTTTCTTT,CASSGYGGTNTEAFF
TRBJ2-7,NA,TRBV4-1,TRBD2,TGCGCCAGCAGCCATGAATGGGGGAGGGCCTACGAGCAGTACTTC,CASSHEWGRAYEQYF
TRBJ2-5,NA,TRBV11-1,NA,TGTGCCAGCAGCCTGGTAGGGGAAGCGAAAGAGACCCAGTACTTC,CASSLVGEAKETQYF
TRBJ2-7,NA,TRBV7-8,NA,TGTGCCAGCAGCTTGTATCACGAGCAGTACTTC,CASSLYHEQYF
TRBJ2-2,NA,TRBV7-2,TRBD1,TGTGCCAGCAGGAACACGGACAGGGCTGGGGAGCTGTTTTTT,CASRNTDRAGELFF
TRBJ2-7,once,TRBV18,NA,TGTGCCAGCTCACCCGACAGTCACGAGCAGTACTTC,CASSPDSHEQYF
TRBJ2-2,NA,TRBV28,TRBD1,TGTGCCAGCAGTTATTGGACAGGGGGTGGAATTGGGGCCGGGGAGCTGTTTTTT,CASSYWTGGGIGAGELFF
TRBJ2-7,NA,TRBV28,NA,TGTGCCAGCAGCGGGTGGGGGTTAGGTGAGCAGTACTTC,CASSGWGLGEQYF
TRBJ1-2,NA,TRBV29-1,NA,TGCAGCGTTGAAGTGAGCGGTGGGATCACTAACTATGGCTACACCTTC,CSVEVSGGITNYGYTF
TRBJ1-4,few,TRBV27,NA,TGTGCCAGCAGTTTAGGGTTGGCTAATGAAAAACTGTTTTTT,CASSLGLANEKLFF
TRBJ2-7,NA,TRBV28,TRBD1,TGTGCCAGCAGTTCACCCCCGGGACAGGGAAGGAACGAGCAGTACTTC,CASSSPPGQGRNEQYF
TRBJ2-7,NA,TRBV27,NA,TGTGCCAGCAGTTTGACCGTAAGCTCCTACGAGCAGTACTTC,CASSLTVSSYEQYF
TRBJ2-2,NA,TRBV11-3,TRBD1,TGTGCCAGCAGCTCCCGGACAGGGATCGGGGAGCTGTTTTTT,CASSSRTGIGELFF
TRBJ2-5,NA,TRBV29-1,NA,TGCAGCGTTGCGGTACCAGCCCCCCAATTGGGGGCCCAGTACTTC,CSVAVPAPQLGAQYF
TRBJ1-1,NA,TRBV4-2,TRBD1,TGTGCCAGCAGCCAAGATCCCCCGGGACAGGGGGTGAGGACTGAAGCTTTCTTT,CASSQDPPGQGVRTEAFF
TRBJ1-1,NA,TRBV7-6,NA,TGTGCCAGCAGCCCCGGGAACCTACGGAACACTGAAGCTTTCTTT,CASSPGNLRNTEAFF
TRBJ2-1,NA,TRBV9,NA,TGTGCCAGCAGCCCCGCTAGGGTCGCGTACAATGAGCAGTTCTTC,CASSPARVAYNEQFF
TRBJ2-1,NA,TRBV19,NA,TGTGCCAGTAGACAGGGCGGAAATGAGCAGTTCTTC,CASRQGGNEQFF
TRBJ2-1,NA,TRBV15,NA,TGTGCCACCAGCAGCCTTCTAGTCAATGAGCAGTTCTTC,CATSSLLVNEQFF